The entry that follows covers one TCR beta chain sequence. Its specificity is not known. Clones were read by immunoSEQ multiplex PCR, and TCRdb kept only the in-frame ones, dropping some. The sample consists of 140,000 or so clones, approximately 89% of them appearing once. The sample originates from a study of T cell responses to AZD1222 COVID-19 vaccine. Points from the study as a whole: Samples come after the peak T cell response, not at day 14.

Recipients boosted at about 4 weeks or about 12 weeks are pooled. The CDR3 is made up of 14 amino acids. The sequences come from peripheral blood, collected 28 days after the second AZD1222 dose. The chain recombines TRBV21-1 with TRBJ1-5; the table's TRBD1 call for D was not verified on the DNA. TRBV21-1 is annotated as a pseudogene. This TCR came from an adult who received the AZD1222 COVID-19 vaccine. The CDR3 region is CAIPGGRSRQPQHF. In nucleotides, the CDR3 is TGTGCCATCCCAGGGGGCAGGTCTCGGCAGCCCCAGCATTTT.